This TCR beta chain was identified during a study of cytomegalovirus exposure and HLA in healthy donors. Study-wide background: Assignment to the Caucasian-associated ancestry cluster applied to 81% of the roughly 420 genotyped donors. Overall study findings and caveats: High specificity and sensitivity for cytomegalovirus status were reported for the classifier. Presence/absence analyses assumed roughly uniform sequencing depth across donors, which may not hold. A previous analysis found most TCR beta V segments productive roughly 87% or roughly 30% of the time.

The PCR ran on 60 Vbeta and 13 Jbeta primers. This table comes from immunoSEQ multiplex PCR, and its TCRdb copy is limited to in-frame clones, with some not included. The table shows about 140,000 clones, with 79% occurring only once. Remarks on this clone: Antigen: not known.

The CDR3 loop spans 17 amino acids. V gave up 5 bases and J gave up 2 bases; unmatched junction bases: 7. CDR1 is SEHNR and CDR2 is FQNEAQ in the germline V gene (reference sequence). Sequencing was done on a sample of PBMCs. The sequence was obtained from a female donor in good health and CMV-seronegative. The chain uses TRBV7-9 and TRBJ2-5; 14 nucleotides line up with TRBD2. Here the CDR3 reads CASSPGTSGGHQETQYF. The DNA for the CDR3 is TGTGCCAGCAGCCCGGGGACTAGCGGGGGCCATCAAGAGACCCAGTACTTC.